This T cell receptor (beta chain) was sequenced during a study of siplizumab effects on memory and regulatory T cells (dated by TCRdb to between 2018 and 2020). Regarding the study in general: The study examined how the anti-CD2 antibody siplizumab affects alloreactive T-cell subsets in allogeneic mixed lymphocyte reactions built from human PBMCs.

CDR1 and CDR2 are drawn from the germline V gene: KGHSH, LQKENI. Relative to germline, V is missing 9 bases and J is missing 4 bases, with 5 bases of the junction outside any gene match. The CDR3 runs 13 residues from the cysteine to the phenylalanine. This entry keeps only the CDR3 DNA: 39 bases, framed from base 1. The method behind the library was the immunoSEQ multiplex PCR assay. Each sample had 9 x 10^4 or so TCR templates assayed by the deep sequencing platform. Genomic DNA extracted from sorted T cells was used for TCRbeta CDR3 sequencing. The authors processed their data as follows. The R programming language was used for clonal analysis of TCRbeta CDR3 data. Comparing unstimulated samples against CFSE-low samples taken after the reaction was how alloreactive CD4+ and CD8+ clones were defined. Alloreactive CD4+ clones were assigned to regulatory or non-regulatory origin by matching sequences to sorted unstimulated Treg and non-Treg repertoires. In its TCRdb copy, this immuneACCESS table keeps in-frame sequences only and misses some clones. Where compared with another copy, unresolved V genes explain less than half of these, and the others have no known cause. The DNA was the basis for D and trimming; V, J and clone size are from that table. The sample records 110,000 or so clones, about 91% of which are singletons. The top ten clones comprise 0.65% to 0.9% of the sample.

Regarding this clone: This clone's antigen is unknown. It has no much larger one-base neighbor in the sample; base qualities were not kept.

Sorted unstimulated T cells and proliferating T cells recovered from mixed lymphocyte reactions underwent TCRbeta CDR3 sequencing. Fresh whole blood from 9 to 10 HLA-typed healthy donors served as the source for isolating PBMCs. Unstimulated CD4+ regulatory T cells were FACS-sorted to map the origin of alloreactive clones. Overall results and qualifications from the work: About 75-96% of proliferating CD4+ or CD8+ clones could not be given a naive or memory phenotype. The cumulative frequency of alloreactive sequences that could be traced back to unstimulated CD4+ memory T cells was significantly reduced by siplizumab. Whether proliferating Tregs from siplizumab cultures actually had suppressive function was not functionally confirmed. Sequences below about 10^-5 frequency were poorly captured, so only a minor fraction of alloreactive clones could be mapped to unstimulated subsets. Unstimulated naive T cells appeared to be more diverse than memory T cells, and naive cells seemed to make a substantial contribution to the alloresponse. Among mappable alloreactive CD4+ clones, an average Treg-derived fraction of about 70% was observed with siplizumab, compared with roughly 25% in control reactions.

The sequence links TRBV18 to TRBJ2-2; 7 bases in the middle match TRBD1. The clonotype originates from a human donor in good health. The sequenced material came from Tregs sorted from blood. CDR3 sequence: CASTGVLTGELFF. At the DNA level, the sequence is TGTGCCAGTACAGGGGTCCTCACCGGGGAGCTGTTTTTT.